This record covers a single T cell receptor (beta chain). V was trimmed by 0 bases and J by 4 bases, leaving 13 bases between them. The CDR3 covers 15 residues. Germline lookup yields CDR1 SGHNT and CDR2 YYREEE (reference sequence). While infection was still active, Seattle patients were enrolled and then followed longitudinally. Original data processing: Amplifying reference gene primers gave estimates of nucleated cell counts. TCRdb keeps only in-frame clones here, not all; method: immunoSEQ multiplex PCR. V and J calls and clone size are given by that table; D and trimming were obtained from the DNA. The sample consists of about 180,000 clones, 85% to 90% of them appearing once. The data were taken from a study of blood T cell repertoires in COVID-19. Turning to the study itself: The cDNA or gDNA used as material had been derived from T cells, B-cell-depleted T cells, or PBMCs.

The material sequenced was peripheral blood. The origin of this receptor is a man in his sixties with COVID-19, enrolled during active disease. The chain links TRBV5-4 to TRBJ1-1; TRBD1 might be the D (5 bases). The CDR3, as DNA: TGTGCCAGCAGCTTGGAATTAGTCGGGGGCACTGAAGCTTTCTTT. Amino acid sequence: CASSLELVGGTEAFF.